The 26 T cell receptor beta chains reported below all come from one sample, sequenced in a study of blood T cells in healthy people across ages. The use of a sample-barcoded 5' primer and a J-beta primer mix characterized a second PCR of about 7 to 12 cycles. Each CDR3 protein is one row after TCRdb ran MiXCR on the 5' RACE reads. This table has around 780,000 distinct CDR3 sequences, 20% to 30% appearing once. These records were also assigned to another study, of T cells of mothers and their children.

The specimen was blood. The receptors were gathered from a boy between 5 and 17 years old in good health.

This sequence joins TRBV20-1 and TRBJ1-2, with D possibly TRBD1 on 5 matching bases. This CDR3 spans 13 amino acids. V gave up 3 bases and J gave up 2 bases, with 10 bases separating them. The germline CDR1 and CDR2 sequences are DFQATT and SNEGSKA (reference sequence). Here the CDR3 reads CSASLTENYGYTF. The CDR3 DNA sequence: TGCAGTGCTAGCCTGACAGAGAACTATGGCTACACCTTC.

The chain employs TRBV30 and TRBJ2-2; D might be TRBD1 (5 bases). The germline CDR1 and CDR2 sequences are GTSNPN and SVGIG (reference sequence). The CDR3 totals 15 residues. With 4 bases removed from V and 0 bases from J, the gap between germline ends came to 12 bases. CDR3 region: CAWTGNPANTGELFF. For the CDR3, the DNA is TGTGCCTGGACAGGGAACCCCGCGAACACCGGGGAGCTGTTTTTT.

This clonotype was counted only a few times. The chain is built from TRBV7-3 and TRBJ2-3; TRBD2 might be the D (6 bases). The CDR3 extends over 15 amino acids. V lost 4 bases to trimming and J lost 1 base, with 12 bases between them. Germline CDR1 is SGHTA and CDR2 is FQGTGA. CDR3 amino acids: CASSSQASGTDTQYF. Here the CDR3 DNA reads TGTGCCAGCAGCTCCCAGGCTAGCGGCACAGATACGCAGTATTTT.

The V gene is TRBV12-3 or TRBV12-4, the J gene TRBJ2-5; 8 positions agree with TRBD2. Losses at the gene ends were 0 bases for V and 4 bases for J; bases not matched to a gene: 10. CDR3 length: 17 residues. CDR3 residues: CASSLAPGGGPGETQYF. The CDR3 DNA reads TGTGCCAGCAGTTTAGCGCCCGGGGGGGGGCCGGGAGAGACCCAGTACTTC.

There are a few counts of this clonotype. J is TRBJ1-4 and V is TRBV3-1; no reliable D call. Trimming stripped 1 base from V and 1 base from J, with 10 bases between. Germline assignment: CDR1 LGHDT and CDR2 YNNKEL (reference sequence). This CDR3 is built from 16 residues. For the CDR3, the DNA is TGTGCCAGCAGCCAAGGAGGGTTGGAAACTAATGAAAAACTGTTTTTT. As protein: CASSQGGLETNEKLFF.

The chain links TRBV2 to TRBJ2-7; a possible D gene is TRBD1 (5 bases). This CDR3 spans 12 amino acids. CDR1 and CDR2 (germline): SNHLY, FYNNEI. V lost 8 bases and J 2 bases, leaving 10 bases between the germline ends. This chain's CDR3 is CASLDTTYEQYF. Here the CDR3 DNA reads TGTGCCAGCCTGGACACCACCTACGAGCAGTACTTC.

This CDR3 reads CAAGREKLFF. The CDR3 nucleotides are TGTGCCGCGGGCAGGGAGAAACTGTTTTTT. The genes are TRBV6-5 and TRBJ1-4, with a possible D match to TRBD1 (5 bases). Trimming left V 11 bases short and J 11 bases short, with 12 bases between. The CDR3 is 10 residues long. The germline CDR1 and CDR2 sequences are MNHEY and SVGAGI.

Regarding this clonotype: An end of the junction does not agree with germline; a read error may underlie this. The chain uses TRBV6-5 and TRBJ1-2, with D possibly TRBD1 on 6 matching bases. CDR1 and CDR2 (germline): MNHEY, SVGAGI. The CDR3 contains 15 residues. The CDR3 sequence is CVSSYSRGPFYGYTF. The CDR3 DNA is TGTGTCAGCAGTTACTCACGGGGGCCCTTCTATGGCTACACCTTC.

This clonotype has only a few counts. The chain combines TRBV13 with TRBJ1-2, with 7 bases identical to TRBD1. The CDR3 has 15 amino acids. Trimming took 5 bases from V and 4 from J; bases not matched to a gene: 10. CDR1 PRHDT and CDR2 FYEKMQ come from the germline V gene (reference sequence). The CDR3 loop is CASSPRRQGGYGYTF. Written as DNA, the CDR3 is TGTGCCAGCAGCCCCCGGAGACAGGGCGGCTATGGCTACACCTTC.

This clonotype has a handful of counts. This chain links TRBV11-2 with TRBJ2-1; D is undetermined. The J call is in doubt because the DNA end fits TRBJ2-5 better. Per germline, CDR1 SGHAT and CDR2 FQNNGV. This CDR3 comprises 13 residues. CDR3 region: CASSLEVLETQYF. For the CDR3, the DNA is TGTGCCAGCAGCTTAGAGGTTTTAGAGACCCAGTACTTC.

V is TRBV12-3 or TRBV12-4 and J is TRBJ1-3; tentative D call: TRBD1 (5 bases). The CDR3 consists of 15 residues. V lost 6 bases and J lost 5, with 17 bases in between. The CDR3 loop reads CASSPDSLIRNTIYF. The CDR3 bases are TGTGCCAGCAGCCCCGACAGCCTGATTAGAAACACCATATATTTT.

This clonotype was seen a handful of times. This chain joins TRBV27 and TRBJ2-7; TRBD2 agrees at 12 bases. Germline CDR1 MNHEY, CDR2 SMNVEV (reference sequence). The CDR3 has 16 residues. Trimming took 5 bases from V and 4 from J; bases not matched to a gene: 9. This CDR3 reads CASSTSSGGDLYEQYF. The DNA for the CDR3 is TGTGCCAGCAGTACGTCTAGCGGGGGGGACTTGTACGAGCAGTACTTC.

This chain connects TRBV13 to TRBJ1-2; 9 bases are shared with TRBD1. J was trimmed by 1 base and V by 3 bases; bases with no gene match: 6. This CDR3 is built from 16 residues. From germline, CDR1 is PRHDT and CDR2 FYEKMQ (reference sequence). CDR3 DNA sequence: TGTGCCAGCAGCTTGGGACAGGGACATAATAACTATGGCTACACCTTC. It encodes CASSLGQGHNNYGYTF.

The J gene is TRBJ1-1, the V gene TRBV27, with unresolved D. Between the trimmed V and J ends, which lost 5 bases and 5 bases, there was a span of 12 bases. CDR1 and CDR2 (germline): MNHEY, SMNVEV (reference sequence). CDR3 size: 13 residues. CDR3 sequence (DNA): TGTGCCAGCAGTATAGGGTCGGATACTGAAGCTTTCTTT. It codes for CASSIGSDTEAFF.

This rearrangement joins TRBV29-1 to TRBJ2-1; a weak D match, TRBD2 (7 bases). CDR3 length: 10 amino acids. V dropped 7 bases and J dropped 9 bases, with 10 bases sitting between them. Germline-derived CDR1 and CDR2 are SQVTM and ANQGSEA. CDR3 sequence (DNA): TGCAGCGGGGGGGGCGGTGAGCAGTTCTTC. Translation: CSGGGGEQFF.

The chain recombines TRBV18 with TRBJ1-2; TRBD1 agrees at 7 bases. The germline gives CDR1 KGHSH, CDR2 LQKENI. V trimming: 3 bases; J trimming: 8 bases; junction bases outside the gene matches: 6. The CDR3 is 13 amino acids. In nucleotides, the CDR3 is TGTGCCAGCTCACCCCCACAGGGGAACGGCTACACCTTC. It encodes CASSPPQGNGYTF.

The chain links TRBV6-5 to TRBJ2-6; D gene uncertain. CDR1 is MNHEY and CDR2 is SVGAGI in the germline V gene. The CDR3 covers 14 residues. V was trimmed by 8 bases and J by 0 bases, leaving 8 bases between them. The CDR3 region has the DNA TGTGCCAGCGGGGAAAGCTCTGGGGCCAACGTCCTGACTTTC. This encodes CASGESSGANVLTF.

V and J are TRBV7-3 and TRBJ1-1; D unresolved. Germline CDR1 is SGHTA and CDR2 is FQGTGA. Trimming shortened V by 0 bases and J by 3 bases, and 23 bases separated the two germline ends. CDR3 size: 19 residues. CDR3 residues: CASSLTPGRTNMRDTEAFF. CDR3 coding DNA: TGTGCCAGCAGCTTAACGCCCGGTAGGACCAATATGAGGGACACTGAAGCTTTCTTT.

This clonotype was observed a few times. The rearrangement uses TRBV5-1 and TRBJ1-4, with D tentatively TRBD1 (5 bases). Germline CDR1 reads SGHRS; CDR2 reads YFSETQ. This CDR3 is 14 amino acids long. V gave up 5 bases and J gave up 7 bases, with 15 bases separating them. The CDR3 DNA sequence: TGCGCCAGCAGGGGCCGGGGGGGAGTTGAAAAACTGTTTTTT. Residues: CASRGRGGVEKLFF. Full variable domain (missing parts from reference TRBV5-1 and TRBJ1-4): KAGVTQTPRYLIKTRGQQVTLSCSPISGHRSVSWYQQTPGQGLQFLFEYFSETQRNKGNFPGRFSGRQFSNSRSEMNVSTLELGDSALYLCASRGRGGVEKLFFGSGTQLSVL.

This clonotype was found many times. This rearrangement joins TRBV29-1 to TRBJ2-1; D uncertain. There are 19 residues in the CDR3. Trimming removed 1 base from V and 8 bases from J, with 30 bases in between. CDR1 and CDR2 (germline): SQVTM, ANQGSEA. Here the CDR3 reads CSVEGAWGNRATSRDEQFF. In DNA form, the CDR3 reads TGCAGCGTTGAAGGGGCTTGGGGTAACCGGGCGACGAGTAGGGATGAGCAGTTCTTC.

V and J are TRBV6-6 and TRBJ1-1; perhaps TRBD1 as D (5 bases). Deletions cut 8 bases from V and 0 bases from J, with 13 bases between. The length of the CDR3 is 14 residues. From germline, CDR1 is MNHNY and CDR2 SVGAGI (reference sequence). This CDR3 reads CASDGGYMNTEAFF. The CDR3 DNA reads TGTGCCAGCGACGGGGGATACATGAACACTGAAGCTTTCTTT.

This clonotype was seen a handful of times. V gene TRBV6-5 combines with J gene TRBJ2-5; D not resolved. This CDR3 has 15 amino acids. Trimming removed 6 bases from V and 2 bases from J, with 16 bases in between. Germline CDR1 and CDR2: MNHEY and SVGAGI. CDR3 nucleotides: TGTGCCAGCAGCCCCAGGCCGGACGCGCAAGAGACCCAGTACTTC. Its translation is CASSPRPDAQETQYF.

A few counts support this clonotype. In nucleotides, the CDR3 is TGTGCCAGCAGTTACTCGCCCAGTAGCTCCTACGAGCAGTACTTC. It yields the protein CASSYSPSSSYEQYF. V is TRBV6-5 and J is TRBJ2-7, with D unclear. Trimming removed 0 bases from V and 0 bases from J, with 9 bases in between. This CDR3 is built from 15 residues. CDR1 MNHEY and CDR2 SVGAGI come from the germline V gene.

V gene TRBV10-3 combines with J gene TRBJ2-7; 14 bases line up with TRBD2. The CDR3 is 16 residues long. CDR1 and CDR2 from the germline V gene are ENHRY and SYGVKD. With V trimmed by 6 bases and J by 2 bases, 6 bases remained unmatched. CDR3 bases: TGTGCCATCAGCGCGGGACTAGCGGGGGAGGCCTACGAGCAGTACTTC. Encoded protein: CAISAGLAGEAYEQYF.

This chain joins TRBV10-2 and TRBJ2-5; 10 bases are shared with TRBD1. The end of the DNA aligns better with TRBJ2-1, so the J call may be wrong. Germline lookup yields CDR1 WSHSY and CDR2 SAAADI. This CDR3 spans 13 amino acids. The DNA of the CDR3 is TGCGCCAGCCTCCGGGACAGGGGCAATGAGCAGTTCTTC. It codes for CASLRDRGNEQFF.

There are a few counts of this clonotype. V gene TRBV7-2 combines with J gene TRBJ2-2; no clear D gene. The CDR3 extends over 14 amino acids. The germline V and J ends were trimmed by 4 bases and 5 bases, with 11 bases remaining between them. The germline V gene encodes CDR1 SGHTA and CDR2 FQGNSA. In nucleotides, the CDR3 is TGTGCCAGCAGCTCCTTGACTGAGACCGGGGAGCTGTTTTTT. Translated, it gives CASSSLTETGELFF.